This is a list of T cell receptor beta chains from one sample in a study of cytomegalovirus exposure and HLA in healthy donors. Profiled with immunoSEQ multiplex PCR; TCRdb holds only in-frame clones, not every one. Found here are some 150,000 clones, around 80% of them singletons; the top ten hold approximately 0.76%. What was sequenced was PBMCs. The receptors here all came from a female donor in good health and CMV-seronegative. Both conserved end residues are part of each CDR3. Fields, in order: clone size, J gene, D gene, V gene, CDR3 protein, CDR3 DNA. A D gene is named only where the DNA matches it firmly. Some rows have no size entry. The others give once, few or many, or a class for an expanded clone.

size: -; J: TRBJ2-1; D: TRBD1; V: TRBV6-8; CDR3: CASSYSAAFGQGSSDEQFF; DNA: TGTGCCAGCAGTTACTCGGCTGCTTTTGGACAGGGGTCATCGGATGAGCAGTTCTTC
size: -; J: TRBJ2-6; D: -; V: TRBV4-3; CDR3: CASSQDPWSAGANGLTF; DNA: TGCGCCAGCAGCCAAGATCCATGGTCTGCTGGGGCCAACGGCCTGACTTTC
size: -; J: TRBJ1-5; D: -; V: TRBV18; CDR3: CASSPPSGGNQPQHF; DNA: TGTGCCAGCTCACCACCGAGCGGGGGCAATCAGCCCCAGCATTTT
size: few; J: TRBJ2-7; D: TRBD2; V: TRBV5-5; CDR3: CASSYTSGATYEQYF; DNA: TGTGCCAGCAGCTATACTAGCGGGGCTACCTACGAGCAGTACTTC
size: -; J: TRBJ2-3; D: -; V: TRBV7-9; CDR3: CASSLGGAADTQYF; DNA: TGTGCCAGCAGCTTGGGCGGGGCGGCAGATACGCAGTATTTT
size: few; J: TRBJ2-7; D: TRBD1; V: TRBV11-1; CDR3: CASSFGGQGAQEQYF; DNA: TGTGCCAGCAGTTTCGGAGGACAGGGGGCTCAAGAGCAGTACTTC
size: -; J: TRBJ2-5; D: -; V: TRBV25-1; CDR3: CASSPGNREGETQYF; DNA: TGTGCCAGCAGTCCCGGGAACAGGGAAGGAGAGACCCAGTACTTC
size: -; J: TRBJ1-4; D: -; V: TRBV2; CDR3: CASSGALEELFF; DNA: TGTGCCAGCAGTGGAGCTCTGGAGGAACTGTTTTTT
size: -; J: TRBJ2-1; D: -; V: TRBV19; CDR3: CASSIRGYNEQFF; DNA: TGTGCCAGTAGTATACGCGGCTACAATGAGCAGTTCTTC
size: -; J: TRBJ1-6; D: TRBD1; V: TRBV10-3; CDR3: CAISRGTANFNSPLHF; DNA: TGTGCCATCAGTCGCGGGACAGCGAATTTTAATTCACCCCTCCACTTT
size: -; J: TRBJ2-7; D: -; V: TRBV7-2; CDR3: CASSSLGVAPEGQYF; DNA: TGTGCCAGCAGCTCCCTCGGGGTAGCACCCGAAGGGCAGTACTTC
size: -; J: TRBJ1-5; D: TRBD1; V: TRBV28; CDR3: CASSLPPTGGTVGNQPQHF; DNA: TGTGCCAGCAGTTTACCGCCAACAGGGGGCACGGTTGGCAATCAGCCCCAGCATTTT
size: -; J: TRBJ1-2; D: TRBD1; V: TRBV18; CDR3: CASSPPGDRDAYGYTF; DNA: TGTGCCAGCTCACCACCGGGGGACAGGGATGCCTATGGCTACACCTTC
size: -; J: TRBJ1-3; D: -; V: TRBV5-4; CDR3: CASSLAGGGNTIYF; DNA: TGTGCCAGCAGCTTGGCCGGGGGAGGAAACACCATATATTTT
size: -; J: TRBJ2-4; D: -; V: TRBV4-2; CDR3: CASSQDLRGAKNIQYF; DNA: TGTGCCAGCAGCCAAGATTTACGGGGGGCGAAAAACATTCAGTACTTC
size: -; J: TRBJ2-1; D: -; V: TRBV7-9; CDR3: CASSSPNPDQRNEQFF; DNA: TGTGCCAGCAGCTCCCCGAACCCAGACCAGCGCAATGAGCAGTTCTTC
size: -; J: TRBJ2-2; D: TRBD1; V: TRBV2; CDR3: CASSENRGTGELFF; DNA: TGTGCCAGCAGTGAAAACAGGGGGACCGGGGAGCTGTTTTTT
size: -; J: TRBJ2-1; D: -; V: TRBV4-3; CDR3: CASSQELSGYYNEQFF; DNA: TGCGCCAGCAGCCAAGAGTTATCAGGGTACTACAATGAGCAGTTCTTC
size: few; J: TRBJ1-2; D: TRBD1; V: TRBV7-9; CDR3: CASSRPGTGGYGYTF; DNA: TGTGCCAGCAGCCGCCCCGGGACAGGGGGCTATGGCTACACCTTC
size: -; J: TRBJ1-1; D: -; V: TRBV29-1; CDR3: CSASWAEAEAFF; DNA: TGCAGCGCGTCCTGGGCCGAAGCTGAAGCTTTCTTT
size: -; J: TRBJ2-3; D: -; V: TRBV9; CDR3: CASSPQALGPDTQYF; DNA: TGTGCCAGCAGCCCACAGGCCTTAGGACCAGATACGCAGTATTTT
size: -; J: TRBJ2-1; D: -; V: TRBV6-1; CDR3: CASSEGANNEQFF; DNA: TGTGCCAGCAGTGAAGGGGCGAACAATGAGCAGTTCTTC
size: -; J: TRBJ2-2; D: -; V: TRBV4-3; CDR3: CASSHQKGRANTGELFF; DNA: TGCGCCAGCAGCCACCAGAAGGGGCGCGCGAACACCGGGGAGCTGTTTTTT
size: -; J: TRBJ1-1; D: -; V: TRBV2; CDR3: CASNADTEAFF; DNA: TGTGCCAGCAATGCAGACACTGAAGCTTTCTTT
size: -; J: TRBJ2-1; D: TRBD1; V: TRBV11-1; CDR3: CASSLDRGTGSKQFF; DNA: TGTGCCAGCAGCTTAGATCGGGGGACAGGGTCCAAGCAGTTCTTC
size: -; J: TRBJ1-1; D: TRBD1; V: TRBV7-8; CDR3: CASSSSTGWNTEAFF; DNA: TGTGCCAGCAGCTCTTCGACAGGGTGGAACACTGAAGCTTTCTTT
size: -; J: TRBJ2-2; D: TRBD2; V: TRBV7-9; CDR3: CASSLELAGGTGELFF; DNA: TGTGCCAGCAGCTTAGAACTAGCGGGAGGAACCGGGGAGCTGTTTTTT
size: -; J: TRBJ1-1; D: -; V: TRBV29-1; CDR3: CSVDWGVNTEAFF; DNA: TGCAGCGTCGACTGGGGAGTGAACACTGAAGCTTTCTTT
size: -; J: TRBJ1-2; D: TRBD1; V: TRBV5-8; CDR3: CASRTGSGYTF; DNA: TGTGCCAGCCGGACAGGGTCTGGCTACACCTTC
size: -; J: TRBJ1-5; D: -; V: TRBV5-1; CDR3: CASSLDGAGLPQHF; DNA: TGCGCCAGCAGCTTGGACGGGGCGGGGTTGCCCCAGCATTTT
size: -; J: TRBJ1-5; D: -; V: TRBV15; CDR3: CATRVRGGQPQHF; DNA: TGTGCCACCAGGGTAAGGGGAGGTCAGCCCCAGCATTTT
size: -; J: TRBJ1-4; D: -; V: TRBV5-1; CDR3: CATRGDSNEKLFF; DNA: TGCGCCACCCGGGGGGACTCTAATGAAAAACTGTTTTTT
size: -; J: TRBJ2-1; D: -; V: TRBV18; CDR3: CASSLNDGLANEQFF; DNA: TGTGCCAGCTCACTGAATGATGGGCTAGCGAATGAGCAGTTCTTC
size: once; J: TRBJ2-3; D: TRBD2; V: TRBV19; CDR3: CASSTGTSGRIYTQYF; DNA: TGTGCCAGTAGTACCGGGACTAGCGGGAGGATATATACGCAGTATTTT
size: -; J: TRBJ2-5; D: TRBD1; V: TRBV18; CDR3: CASSQFGTGLQETQYF; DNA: TGTGCCAGCTCACAGTTTGGGACAGGTTTACAAGAGACCCAGTACTTC
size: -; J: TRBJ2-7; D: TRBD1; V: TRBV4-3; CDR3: CASSQDPQGPPYEQYF; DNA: TGCGCCAGCAGCCAAGACCCACAGGGGCCCCCCTACGAGCAGTACTTC
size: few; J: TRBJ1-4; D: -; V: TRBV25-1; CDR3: CASSEYKGTEDEKLFF; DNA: TGTGCCAGCAGTGAATATAAAGGAACCGAGGATGAAAAACTGTTTTTT
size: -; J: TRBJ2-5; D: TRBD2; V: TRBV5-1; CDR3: CASSLTSGEEETQYF; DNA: TGCGCCAGCAGCTTGACTAGCGGGGAGGAAGAGACCCAGTACTTC
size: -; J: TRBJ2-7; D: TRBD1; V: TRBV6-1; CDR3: CASSEAMTGWYEQYF; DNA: TGTGCCAGCAGTGAAGCTATGACAGGGTGGTACGAGCAGTACTTC
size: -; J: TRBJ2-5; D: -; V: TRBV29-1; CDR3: CSAVRGTGNTETQYF; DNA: TGCAGCGCCGTAAGGGGAACAGGAAATACTGAGACCCAGTACTTC
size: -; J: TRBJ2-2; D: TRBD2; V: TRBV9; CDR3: CASSVSGGATGELFF; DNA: TGTGCCAGCAGTGTTAGCGGGGGGGCCACCGGGGAGCTGTTTTTT
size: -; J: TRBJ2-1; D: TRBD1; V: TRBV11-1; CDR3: CASSLGDRGGFYNEQFF; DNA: TGTGCCAGCAGCTTAGGGGACAGGGGGGGGTTCTACAATGAGCAGTTCTTC
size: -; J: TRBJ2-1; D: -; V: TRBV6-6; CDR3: CASSYSPGKDNEQFF; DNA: TGTGCCAGCAGTTACTCGCCAGGGAAGGACAATGAGCAGTTCTTC
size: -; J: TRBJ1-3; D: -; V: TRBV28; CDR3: CASSFDRSNTIYF; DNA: TGTGCCAGCAGTTTCGACAGGTCAAACACCATATATTTT
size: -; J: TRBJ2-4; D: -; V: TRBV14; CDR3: CASSQAAAENIQYF; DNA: TGTGCCAGCAGCCAGGCGGCAGCAGAAAACATTCAGTACTTC
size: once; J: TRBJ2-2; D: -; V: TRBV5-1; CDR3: CASSLAAGTNTGELFF; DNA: TGCGCCAGCAGCTTGGCAGCAGGGACGAACACCGGGGAGCTGTTTTTT
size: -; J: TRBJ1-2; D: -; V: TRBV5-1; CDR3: CASSHVGGTNYGYTF; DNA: TGCGCCAGCAGCCATGTGGGGGGAACTAACTATGGCTACACCTTC
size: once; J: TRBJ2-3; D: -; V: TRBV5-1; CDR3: CASSFARGLDTQYF; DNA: TGCGCCAGCAGCTTTGCTAGGGGATTAGATACGCAGTATTTT
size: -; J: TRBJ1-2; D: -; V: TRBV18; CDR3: CASSPMANYGYTF; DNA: TGTGCCAGCTCCCCAATGGCAAACTATGGCTACACCTTC
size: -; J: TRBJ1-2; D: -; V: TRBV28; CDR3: CASSLDRSYGYTF; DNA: TGTGCCAGCAGTCTAGATAGGAGCTATGGCTACACCTTC
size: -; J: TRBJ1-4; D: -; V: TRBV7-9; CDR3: CASTRKGAANEKLFF; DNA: TGTGCCAGCACCCGAAAGGGAGCTGCTAATGAAAAACTGTTTTTT
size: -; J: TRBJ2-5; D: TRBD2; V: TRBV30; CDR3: CAVGWRGMGETQYF; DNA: TGTGCGGTAGGGTGGCGGGGGATGGGAGAGACCCAGTACTTC
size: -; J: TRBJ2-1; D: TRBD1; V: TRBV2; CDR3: CASRGDRGVHEQFF; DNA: TGTGCCAGCAGAGGAGACAGGGGGGTCCATGAGCAGTTCTTC
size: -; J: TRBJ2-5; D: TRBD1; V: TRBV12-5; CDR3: CASGNRDRGHRETQYF; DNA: TGTGCTAGTGGTAACCGGGACAGGGGCCATAGGGAGACCCAGTACTTC
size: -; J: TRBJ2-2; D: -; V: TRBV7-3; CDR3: CASSPSGNTGELFF; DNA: TGTGCCAGCAGCCCCTCGGGGAACACCGGGGAGCTGTTTTTT
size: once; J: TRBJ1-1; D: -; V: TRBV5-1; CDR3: CASSFSRGLKTEAFF; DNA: TGCGCCAGCAGCTTCTCGCGGGGTCTGAAGACTGAAGCTTTCTTT
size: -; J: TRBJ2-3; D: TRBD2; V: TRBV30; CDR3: CAWRRTSGIADMQYF; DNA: TGTGCCTGGAGGCGGACTAGCGGGATTGCAGATATGCAGTATTTT
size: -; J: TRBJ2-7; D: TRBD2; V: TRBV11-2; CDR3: CASSKIGASGKSYEQYF; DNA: TGTGCCAGCAGCAAAATCGGTGCTAGCGGGAAATCCTACGAGCAGTACTTC
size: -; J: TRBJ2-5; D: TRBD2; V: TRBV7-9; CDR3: CATLSGRGETQYF; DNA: TGTGCCACACTTAGCGGGAGAGGAGAGACCCAGTACTTC